The 27 T cell receptor beta chains below were found in one sample sequenced in a study of blood T cells in healthy people across ages. Together with a sample-barcoded 5' primer, a J-beta primer mix was included in a second PCR lasting about 7 to 11 cycles. TCRdb ran MiXCR on the 5' RACE reads and lists one entry per CDR3 protein. The sample contains over a million distinct CDR3 sequences, 35% to 55% of which appear only once. The sequencing input was blood. Receptors were obtained from a woman aged 60-75 years in good health.

This clonotype came up a few times. This chain uses TRBV13 with TRBJ2-1, with unresolved D. The CDR3 is 13 residues long. V lost 6 bases and J 4 bases, leaving 10 bases between the germline ends. Germline V lookup: CDR1 PRHDT, CDR2 FYEKMQ (reference sequence). CDR3 amino acids: CASSPTRYNEQFF. The CDR3 coding sequence is TGTGCCAGCAGTCCCACTCGGTACAATGAGCAGTTCTTC.

The chain uses TRBV11-2 and TRBJ2-3; perhaps TRBD1 as D (6 bases). The CDR3 totals 15 residues. The germline CDR1 and CDR2 sequences are SGHAT and FQNNGV. V gave up 3 bases and J gave up 6 bases, with 16 bases separating them. The CDR3 coding sequence is TGTGCCAGCAGCTTGGGACATTCAAACGGGGATACGCAGTATTTT. Protein product: CASSLGHSNGDTQYF.

The chain uses TRBV12-3 or TRBV12-4 and TRBJ2-6; 7 bases line up with TRBD1. The CDR3 contains 15 residues. V lost 5 bases to trimming and J lost 4 bases; unmatched junction nucleotides: 5. In nucleotides, the CDR3 is TGTGCCAGCAGTACGACAGGGAAAGGGGCCAACGTCCTGACTTTC. As protein: CASSTTGKGANVLTF.

This clonotype was seen many times. The V and J genes are TRBV21-1 and TRBJ2-3; TRBD2, the D gene given by the table, was not confirmed from the DNA. TRBV21-1 is deemed a pseudogene. This CDR3 spans 17 amino acids. The CDR3 is CASSKTSGSWSGDTQYF. The CDR3 DNA is TGTGCCAGCAGCAAAACTAGCGGGAGCTGGTCCGGGGATACGCAGTATTTT.

This clonotype has just a few counts. The V and J genes are TRBV6-1 and TRBJ2-5; TRBD1 agrees at 9 bases. Trimming cost V 3 bases and J 2 bases; bases outside gene matches: 7. CDR3 length equals 16 residues. Germline V gene data show CDR1 as MNHNS and CDR2 as SASEGT. The CDR3 DNA is TGTGCCAGCAGTGATATCGGACAGGGGTTTCAAGAGACCCAGTACTTC. As protein: CASSDIGQGFQETQYF.

The chain employs TRBV5-1 and TRBJ2-3; TRBD2 agrees at 9 bases. The CDR3 loop spans 17 amino acids. Germline-derived CDR1 and CDR2 are SGHRS and YFSETQ. Trimming at V came to 3 bases and at J to 3 bases, leaving 11 bases not matched to a gene. As DNA, the CDR3 is TGCGCCAGCAGCTCCCGGGTAGCGGGAGAATGGACAGATACGCAGTATTTT. It specifies CASSSRVAGEWTDTQYF.

The chain uses TRBV6-2 or TRBV6-3 and TRBJ1-1; D uncertain. This CDR3 has 15 amino acids. In germline, CDR1 is MNHEY, CDR2 SVGEGT. Trimming took off 0 bases at V and 4 bases at J, with 12 bases between the two ends. The CDR3 DNA follows: TGTGCCAGCAGTTACTCGATGGCAAGCCTCACTGAAGCTTTCTTT. It codes for CASSYSMASLTEAFF.

The chain has TRBV12-5 and TRBJ2-7; D gene unclear. V was shortened by 0 bases and J by 7 bases, with 10 bases between the two germline ends. The CDR3 totals 13 residues. CDR1 is LGHNT, CDR2 FRNRAP, per germline. The CDR3 DNA reads as TGTGCTAGTGGTTTGGTACTCGGTGGGGAGCAGTACTTC. This encodes CASGLVLGGEQYF.

This chain uses TRBV29-1 with TRBJ1-4; D is undetermined. This CDR3 spans 13 amino acids. CDR1 and CDR2 (germline): SQVTM, ANQGSEA. The germline V and J ends were trimmed by 4 bases and 11 bases, with 17 bases remaining between them. The CDR3 loop reads CSVVVSSAPKLFF. CDR3 nucleotides: TGCAGCGTTGTAGTTTCATCGGCGCCTAAACTGTTTTTT. The full variable domain, with the rest looked up from reference TRBV29-1 and TRBJ1-4, is SAVISQKPSRDICQRGTSLTIQCQVDSQVTMMFWYRQQPGQSLTLIATANQGSEATYESGFVIDKFPISRPNLTFSTLTVSNMSPEDSSIYLCSVVVSSAPKLFFGSGTQLSVL.

The sample holds a few counts of this clonotype. This chain uses TRBV4-1 with TRBJ2-1; 8 bases match TRBD2. Looked up from germline, CDR1 is MGHRA and CDR2 is YSYEKL. Trimming at V came to 4 bases and at J to 10 bases, leaving 9 bases not matched to a gene. The CDR3 covers 14 residues. CDR3 sequence reads: CASSLAGFIDEQFF. In DNA form, the CDR3 reads TGCGCCAGCAGCCTAGCGGGATTTATCGACGAGCAGTTCTTC.

The V call is TRBV20-1, the J call TRBJ2-3, with 10 bases identical to TRBD2. Trimming cost V 5 bases and J 0 bases; bases outside gene matches: 5. Per germline, CDR1 DFQATT and CDR2 SNEGSKA (reference sequence). This CDR3 is built from 15 residues. CDR3 region: CSARRTSGSTDTQYF. For the CDR3, the DNA is TGCAGTGCTCGCAGGACTAGCGGAAGCACAGATACGCAGTATTTT.

V gene TRBV9 combines with J gene TRBJ2-5; TRBD2 agrees at 7 bases. V lost 6 bases and J lost 1; bases outside the gene matches: 3. The CDR3 contains 13 residues. From germline, CDR1 is SGDLS and CDR2 YYNGEE. The CDR3 spells CASNPSGQETQYF. In nucleotides, the CDR3 is TGTGCCAGCAATCCTAGCGGCCAAGAGACCCAGTACTTC.

This clonotype was seen more than once but under ten times. The chain recombines TRBV5-1 with TRBJ2-1; 11 bases map to TRBD1. CDR3 length: 14 amino acids. Losses at the gene ends were 4 bases for V and 9 bases for J; bases not matched to a gene: 6. Germline-derived CDR1 and CDR2 are SGHRS and YFSETQ. The CDR3 protein is CASSPGGQGGEQFF. The CDR3 DNA reads TGCGCCAGCAGCCCGGGGGGACAGGGGGGTGAGCAGTTCTTC. The full variable domain, in which reference TRBV5-1 and TRBJ2-1 provide the parts outside the CDR3, is KAGVTQTPRYLIKTRGQQVTLSCSPISGHRSVSWYQQTPGQGLQFLFEYFSETQRNKGNFPGRFSGRQFSNSRSEMNVSTLELGDSALYLCASSPGGQGGEQFFGPGTRLTVL.

The J gene is TRBJ2-1, the V gene TRBV20-1; weak D call: TRBD2 (9 bases). The CDR3 loop spans 16 amino acids. Trimming shortened V by 6 bases and J by 3 bases, and 21 bases separated the two germline ends. Germline V gives CDR1 DFQATT, CDR2 SNEGSKA (reference sequence). The CDR3 loop is CSARGRGGQNYNEQFF. The CDR3 DNA reads TGCAGTGCCAGGGGGCGGGGGGGTCAGAACTACAATGAGCAGTTCTTC.

This chain uses TRBV7-2 with TRBJ2-7; a possible D gene is TRBD2 (6 bases). Germline V gene data show CDR1 as SGHTA and CDR2 as FQGNSA. V lost 0 bases and J 5 bases, leaving 20 bases between the germline ends. This CDR3 region has 17 residues. The DNA for the CDR3 is TGTGCCAGCAGCTTAGCGTTCGTGAAGGCGGGGATCCACGAGCAGTACTTC. This translates into CASSLAFVKAGIHEQYF.

The V gene is TRBV5-1, the J gene TRBJ1-5; no clear D. Germline CDR1 SGHRS, CDR2 YFSETQ. V was cut by 4 bases and J by 7 bases, with 21 bases left in between. The CDR3 runs to 16 residues. The CDR3 DNA is TGCGCCAGCAGCGAGAGACCTGGGCCGAGGGAACAGCCCCAGCATTTT. This translates into CASSERPGPREQPQHF.

This clonotype was counted only a few times. The V call is TRBV12-3 or TRBV12-4, the J call TRBJ2-1; D tentatively fits TRBD1 or TRBD2 (7 bases each). The CDR3 has 13 residues. V shed 5 bases and J shed 6 bases, with 11 bases lying between them. CDR3 nucleotides: TGTGCCAGCAGTATCAGGGGGGGCAATGAGCAGTTCTTC. Amino acids: CASSIRGGNEQFF.

This clonotype has a handful of counts. The rearrangement links TRBV12-3 or TRBV12-4 to TRBJ2-5; tentatively, D is TRBD2 (6 bases). Trimming stripped 3 bases from V and 2 bases from J, with 10 bases between. The CDR3 consists of 14 residues. The CDR3 region is CASSLSGAQETQYF. CDR3 DNA: TGTGCCAGCAGTTTGTCGGGAGCGCAAGAGACCCAGTACTTC.

The chain carries TRBV11-2 and TRBJ2-7, with 10 nucleotides matching TRBD2. Germline CDR1 and CDR2: SGHAT and FQNNGV. The CDR3 covers 16 residues. V dropped 2 bases and J dropped 6; count of bases not matched to a gene: 10. The CDR3 bases are TGTGCCAGCAGCTTATTGTCGGGACTAGCGAATCCCGAGCAGTACTTC. It encodes CASSLLSGLANPEQYF.

The V and J genes are TRBV2 and TRBJ1-5; the match to TRBD1 covers 7 bases. The CDR3 contains 15 residues. V gave up 6 bases and J gave up 2 bases; unmatched junction bases: 7. From germline, CDR1 is SNHLY and CDR2 FYNNEI. This chain's CDR3 is CASRADRVGNQPQHF. The CDR3 DNA sequence: TGTGCCAGCAGAGCAGACAGGGTAGGCAATCAGCCCCAGCATTTT.

The V and J genes are TRBV5-1 and TRBJ2-7, with 7 bases lining up with TRBD1. The J call is doubtful: the DNA matches TRBJ2-5 better. The CDR3 contains 16 residues. The germline gives CDR1 SGHRS, CDR2 YFSETQ. CDR3 amino acids: CASSWQHADRVETQYF. The CDR3 region has the DNA TGCGCCAGCAGCTGGCAGCACGCCGACAGGGTTGAGACCCAGTACTTC.

In the case of this clonotype: One end of the junction fails to match germline, which may point to a read error. The CDR3 loop is CVSSQKGASSYNEQFF. In nucleotides, the CDR3 is TGCGTCAGCAGCCAAAAAGGGGCGAGCTCCTACAATGAGCAGTTCTTC. The V gene is TRBV4-1, the J gene TRBJ2-1; a weak D match, TRBD1 (5 bases). Germline assignment: CDR1 MGHRA and CDR2 YSYEKL. The CDR3 has 16 residues.

With respect to this clonotype: A much more abundant neighbour one base away suggests this may be a read error. The chain recombines TRBV7-2 with TRBJ2-1; 8 bases map to TRBD2. Germline V gene sequence: CDR1 SGHTA, CDR2 FQGNSA. The V gene end was trimmed by 5 bases and the J gene end by 8 bases; junction bases not matched to a gene: 8. This CDR3 spans 14 amino acids. The CDR3 is CASSVDGRGDEQFF. In DNA form, the CDR3 reads TGTGCCAGCAGCGTAGACGGGAGGGGGGATGAGCAGTTCTTC.

This clonotype was seen a few times. This chain uses TRBV6-6 with TRBJ2-3; D is undetermined. The length of the CDR3 is 12 residues. Germline assignment: CDR1 MNHNY and CDR2 SVGAGI (reference sequence). The V gene lost 2 bases and the J gene lost 6 bases, with 6 bases spanning the gap. The CDR3 reads CASSYPRDTQYF. The CDR3 nucleotides are TGTGCCAGCAGTTACCCGAGGGATACGCAGTATTTT.

This rearrangement joins TRBV9 to TRBJ1-3; D ambiguous. Germline assignment: CDR1 SGDLS and CDR2 YYNGEE. Trimming stripped 6 bases from V and 1 base from J, with 26 bases between. This CDR3 comprises 19 residues. The CDR3 bases are TGTGCCAGCAACTCTATGGGAGCTAACCCCGGGGAGTCTGGAAACACCATATATTTT. Amino acid sequence: CASNSMGANPGESGNTIYF.

V gene TRBV10-3 combines with J gene TRBJ2-7; the D gene is possibly TRBD1 (6 bases). This CDR3 is built from 12 residues. The V gene lost 8 bases and the J gene lost 4 bases, with 12 bases spanning the gap. Germline CDR1 and CDR2: ENHRY and SYGVKD. The CDR3 DNA reads as TGTGCCATCGGGCAGGGGCGATACGAGCAGTACTTC. As protein: CAIGQGRYEQYF.

The chain couples TRBV29-1 to TRBJ2-1; 10 bases are a match to TRBD2. J lost 7 bases, V lost 3 bases, and 6 bases had no gene match. Germline CDR1 and CDR2: SQVTM and ANQGSEA. This CDR3 has 14 residues. This chain's CDR3 is CSVDDSSGSNEQFF. In DNA, the CDR3 is TGCAGCGTTGATGATTCTAGCGGGAGTAATGAGCAGTTCTTC.